Following are 6 T cell receptor beta chains from one sample sequenced in a study of cytomegalovirus exposure and HLA in healthy donors. The PCR ran on 60 Vbeta and 13 Jbeta primers. Only in-frame clones appear in the TCRdb table, and some are missing; sequencing was by immunoSEQ multiplex PCR. Among approximately 190,000 clones, 75% to 90% were seen once, and the ten largest hold 6.3%. The sequenced sample consisted of PBMCs. Every receptor here comes from a man between 35 and 55 years old in good health and CMV-seropositive.

V is TRBV27 and J is TRBJ1-3; 10 bases align to TRBD1. The CDR3 is 16 amino acids. CDR1 is MNHEY and CDR2 is SMNVEV in the germline V gene (reference sequence). V gave up 5 bases and J gave up 3 bases; unmatched junction bases: 7. The DNA of the CDR3 is TGTGCCAGCAGTCTTGCCGGGACAGGGGTTGGAAACACCATATATTTT. Protein: CASSLAGTGVGNTIYF.

Comments on this clone: At the DNA level, this CDR3 is encoded by other sequences in the same sample as well. The chain combines TRBV19 with TRBJ1-1, with D hard to call. The CDR3 extends over 13 amino acids. Germline V gene lookup returns CDR1 LNHDA and CDR2 SQIVND (reference sequence). With 3 bases removed from V and 1 base from J, the gap between germline ends came to 6 bases. The CDR3 loop is CASSIRGNTEAFF. CDR3 sequence (DNA): TGTGCCAGTAGTATTCGGGGGAACACTGAAGCTTTCTTT.

This clone was seen a handful of times. The chain combines TRBV4-3 with TRBJ2-5, with 11 bases fitting TRBD2. This CDR3 is 19 amino acids long. The trim removed 0 bases at V and 1 base at J, leaving 10 bases unmatched. CDR1 is LGHNA, CDR2 YSLEER, per germline. The CDR3, as DNA: TGCGCCAGCAGCCAAGATGTAGCGGGGGGGACAAATCTCCAAGAGACCCAGTACTTC. Translated: CASSQDVAGGTNLQETQYF.

The CDR3 nucleotides read TGTGCCAGCAGTCCCCCCCAGGGCCCGACCTTGGGTGAGCAGTTCTTC. It translates to CASSPPQGPTLGEQFF. The V call is TRBV28, the J call TRBJ2-1; TRBD1 might be the D (5 bases). This CDR3 has 16 residues. Germline V gene lookup returns CDR1 MDHEN and CDR2 SYDVKM. Trimming left V 5 bases short and J 9 bases short, with 23 bases between.

The genes are TRBV18 and TRBJ2-5; the D gene is possibly TRBD2 (6 bases). This CDR3 comprises 12 residues. Per the germline V gene, CDR1 is KGHSH and CDR2 is LQKENI. Trimming took 5 bases from V and 5 from J, leaving 9 bases between them. The CDR3 DNA sequence: TGTGCCAGCTCATTACTAGCTGAGACCCAGTACTTC. It encodes CASSLLAETQYF. Full variable domain (missing parts from reference TRBV18 and TRBJ2-5): NAGVMQNPRHLVRRRGQEARLRCSPMKGHSHVYWYRQLPEEGLKFMVYLQKENIIDESGMPKERFSAEFPKEGPSILRIQQVVRGDSAAYFCASSLLAETQYFGPGTRLLVL.

V and J are TRBV6-4 and TRBJ1-6, with a tentative D call TRBD1 (6 bases). The CDR3 is 12 residues long. V was shortened by 6 bases and J by 7 bases, with 7 bases between the two germline ends. Germline V CDR1 and CDR2: MRHNA, SNTAGT. CDR3 region: CASRQGNSPLHF. CDR3 coding DNA: TGTGCCAGCAGACAGGGAAATTCACCCCTCCACTTT.